This T cell receptor beta chain was sequenced for a study of Ad26.COV2.S vaccination and SARS-CoV-2 variants. Study at large: The vaccine Ad26.COV2.S was put into the muscle once, or twice with 56 days between. Findings and caveats of the study: Responses of T cells in total may have been underestimated by the TCR breadth and depth analyses.

The assay was immunoSEQ multiplex PCR, and TCRdb's table has in-frame clones only and misses some. The table lists 400,000 to 500,000 clones, 89% of them singletons, with about 2.5% in the top ten. Trimming pared 0 bases from V and 5 bases from J, leaving 8 bases between. CDR3 length: 13 amino acids. Germline V gene sequence: CDR1 SGHRS, CDR2 YFSETQ. Notes on this clone: The antigen is unknown. This sample includes further DNA sequences coding for the same CDR3.

Indicated treatment: about 20 received Ad26.COV2.S at low or high dose, single or two shots; about 5 received placebo; per-sample allocation not given. Day 63 after the first vaccine or placebo injection was the time point for sampling. The donor's status was that of an adult aged 18-55 years in Boston. An Ad26 vector carrying the Wuhan-strain SARS-CoV-2 spike served as the vaccine. This material consisted of peripheral blood, taken in a trial of Ad26.COV2.S vaccine versus placebo. The chain is built from TRBV5-1 and TRBJ1-1; D call uncertain. This TCR was recovered from a person between 18 and 65 years old who received the Ad26.COV2.S COVID-19 vaccine or a placebo. Here the CDR3 DNA reads TGCGCCAGCAGCTTGGGGGCAGGTACTGAAGCTTTCTTT. The encoded protein is CASSLGAGTEAFF.